The clone carrying this T cell receptor beta chain was detected many times. Its antigen is still unknown. This record belongs to a study of T cells in Graves' hyperthyroidism and ophthalmopathy. Study-wide results and caveats: Ophthalmopathy was separated from stable hyperthyroidism by a 13 V-J model. Also found in blood were most expanded thyroid clonotypes above 0.001.

The CDR3 sequence is 12 residues long. Between the trimmed V and J ends, which lost 4 bases and 5 bases, there was a span of 8 bases. Diagnostic assessment was based on clinical symptoms, serum thyroxine and TRAb, thyroid ultrasound and orbital computed tomography. Fresh peripheral blood, about 9.9 ml, yielded the PBMCs. RNA transcripts yielded amplified TCR beta CDR3 regions. A set of HTBI primers served as the primers for a first-round RT-PCR of the TCR CDR3. TCRdb analysed the multiplex PCR reads with MiXCR anew, one entry per CDR3 protein. Altogether roughly 710,000 distinct CDR3 sequences are present, roughly a third being singletons, with the ten largest covering about a third.

The chain couples TRBV12-3 or TRBV12-4 to TRBJ2-5; the D is unclear. The sequenced sample consisted of blood. The TCR originated in a woman between 40 and 50 years old with Graves' hyperthyroidism. The CDR3 sequence: CASSSPVETQYF. The CDR3 DNA is TGTGCCAGCAGTTCCCCGGTTGAGACCCAGTACTTC.